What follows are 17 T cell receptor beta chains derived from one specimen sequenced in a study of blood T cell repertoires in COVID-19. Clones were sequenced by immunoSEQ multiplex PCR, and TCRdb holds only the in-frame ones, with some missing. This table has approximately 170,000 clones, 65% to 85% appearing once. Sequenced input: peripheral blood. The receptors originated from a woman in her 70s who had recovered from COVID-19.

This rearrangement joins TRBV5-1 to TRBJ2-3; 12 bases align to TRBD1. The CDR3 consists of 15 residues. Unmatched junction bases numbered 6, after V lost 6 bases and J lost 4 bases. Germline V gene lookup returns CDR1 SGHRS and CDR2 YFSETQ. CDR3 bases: TGCGCCAGCAAGGGACAGGGGGCTAGCGCAGATACGCAGTATTTT. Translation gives CASKGQGASADTQYF.

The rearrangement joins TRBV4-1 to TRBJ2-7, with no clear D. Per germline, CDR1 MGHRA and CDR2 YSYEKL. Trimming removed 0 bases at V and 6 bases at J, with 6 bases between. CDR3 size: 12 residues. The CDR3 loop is CASSQDMREQYF. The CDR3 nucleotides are TGCGCCAGCAGCCAAGATATGCGCGAGCAGTACTTC.

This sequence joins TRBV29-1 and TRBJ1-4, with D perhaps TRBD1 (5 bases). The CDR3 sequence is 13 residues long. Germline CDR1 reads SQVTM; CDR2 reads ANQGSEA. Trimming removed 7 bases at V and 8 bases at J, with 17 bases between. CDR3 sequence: CSAGRGGVEKLFF. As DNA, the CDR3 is TGCAGCGCCGGTAGGGGTGGGGTGGAAAAACTGTTTTTT. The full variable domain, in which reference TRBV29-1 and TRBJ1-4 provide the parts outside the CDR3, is SAVISQKPSRDICQRGTSLTIQCQVDSQVTMMFWYRQQPGQSLTLIATANQGSEATYESGFVIDKFPISRPNLTFSTLTVSNMSPEDSSIYLCSAGRGGVEKLFFGSGTQLSVL.

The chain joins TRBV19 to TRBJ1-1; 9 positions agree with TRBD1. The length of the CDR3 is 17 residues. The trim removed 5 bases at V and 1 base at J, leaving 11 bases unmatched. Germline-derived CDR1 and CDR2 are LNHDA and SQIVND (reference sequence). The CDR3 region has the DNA TGTGCCAGTAGTCCTCGCAGAACAGGGGGCACGAACACTGAAGCTTTCTTT. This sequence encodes CASSPRRTGGTNTEAFF.

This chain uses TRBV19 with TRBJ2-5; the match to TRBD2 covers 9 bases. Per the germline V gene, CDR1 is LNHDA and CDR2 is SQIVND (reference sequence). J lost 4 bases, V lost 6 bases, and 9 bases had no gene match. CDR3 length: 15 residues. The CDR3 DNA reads TGTGCCAGTAGGACTACGGCGGGAGGGGGAGAGACCCAGTACTTC. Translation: CASRTTAGGGETQYF.

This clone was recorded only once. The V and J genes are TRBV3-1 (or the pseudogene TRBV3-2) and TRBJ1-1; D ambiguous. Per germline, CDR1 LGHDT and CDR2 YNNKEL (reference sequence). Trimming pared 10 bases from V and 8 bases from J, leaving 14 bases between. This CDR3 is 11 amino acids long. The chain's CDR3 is CATRGTGEAFF. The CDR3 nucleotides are TGTGCCACACGGGGAACTGGGGAAGCTTTCTTT.

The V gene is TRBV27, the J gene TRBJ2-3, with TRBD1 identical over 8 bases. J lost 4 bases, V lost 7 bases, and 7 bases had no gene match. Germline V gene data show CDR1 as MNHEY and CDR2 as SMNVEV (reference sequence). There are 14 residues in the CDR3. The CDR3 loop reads CASTRTGRPDTQYF. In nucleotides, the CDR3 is TGTGCCAGCACCCGGACAGGGAGGCCAGATACGCAGTATTTT.

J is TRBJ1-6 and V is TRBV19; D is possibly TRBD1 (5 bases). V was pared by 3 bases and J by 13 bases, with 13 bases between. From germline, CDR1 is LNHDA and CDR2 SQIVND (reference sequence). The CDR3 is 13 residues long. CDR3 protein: CASSIGRGNPLHF. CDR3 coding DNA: TGTGCCAGTAGTATTGGACGGGGGAATCCCCTCCACTTT.

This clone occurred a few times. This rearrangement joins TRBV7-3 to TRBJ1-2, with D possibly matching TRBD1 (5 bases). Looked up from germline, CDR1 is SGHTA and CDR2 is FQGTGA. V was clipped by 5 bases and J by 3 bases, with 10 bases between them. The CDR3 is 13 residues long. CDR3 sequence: CASSPTGDYGYTF. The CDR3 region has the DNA TGTGCCAGCAGCCCCACGGGGGACTATGGCTACACCTTC.

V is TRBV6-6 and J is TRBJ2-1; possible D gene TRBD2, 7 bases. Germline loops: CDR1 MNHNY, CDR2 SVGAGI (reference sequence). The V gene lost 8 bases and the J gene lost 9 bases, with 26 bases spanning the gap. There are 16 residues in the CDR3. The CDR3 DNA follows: TGTGCCAGCGGGCCCAACGGGGGCGGGAGTCTTGGTGAGCAGTTCTTC. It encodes CASGPNGGGSLGEQFF.

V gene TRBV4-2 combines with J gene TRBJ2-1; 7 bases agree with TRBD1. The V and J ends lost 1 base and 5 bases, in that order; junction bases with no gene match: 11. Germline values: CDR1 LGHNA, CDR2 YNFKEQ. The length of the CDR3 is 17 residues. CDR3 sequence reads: CASSQGAQGEGNNEQFF. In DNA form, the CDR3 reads TGTGCCAGCAGCCAAGGGGCCCAGGGGGAAGGGAACAATGAGCAGTTCTTC.

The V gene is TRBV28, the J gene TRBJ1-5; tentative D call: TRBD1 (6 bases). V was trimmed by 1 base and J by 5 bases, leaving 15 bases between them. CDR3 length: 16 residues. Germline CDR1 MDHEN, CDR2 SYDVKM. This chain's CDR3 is CASSLSAGVFDQPQHF. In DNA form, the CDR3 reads TGTGCCAGCAGTTTATCGGCAGGGGTTTTTGATCAGCCCCAGCATTTT.

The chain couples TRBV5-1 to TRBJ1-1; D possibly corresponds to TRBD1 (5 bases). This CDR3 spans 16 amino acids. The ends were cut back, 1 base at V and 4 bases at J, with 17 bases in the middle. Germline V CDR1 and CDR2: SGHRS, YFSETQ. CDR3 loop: CASSLLGGRGFTEAFF. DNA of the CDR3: TGCGCCAGCAGCTTGTTGGGCGGGCGGGGGTTCACTGAAGCTTTCTTT. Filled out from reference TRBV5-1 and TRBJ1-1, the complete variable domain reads KAGVTQTPRYLIKTRGQQVTLSCSPISGHRSVSWYQQTPGQGLQFLFEYFSETQRNKGNFPGRFSGRQFSNSRSEMNVSTLELGDSALYLCASSLLGGRGFTEAFFGQGTRLTVV.

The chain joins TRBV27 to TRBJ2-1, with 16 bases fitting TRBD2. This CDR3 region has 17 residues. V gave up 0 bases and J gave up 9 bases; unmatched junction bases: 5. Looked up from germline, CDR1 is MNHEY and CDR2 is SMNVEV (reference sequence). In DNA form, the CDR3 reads TGTGCCAGCAGTTTATCCCGGGGACTAGCGGGAGGGGGTGAGCAGTTCTTC. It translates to CASSLSRGLAGGGEQFF.

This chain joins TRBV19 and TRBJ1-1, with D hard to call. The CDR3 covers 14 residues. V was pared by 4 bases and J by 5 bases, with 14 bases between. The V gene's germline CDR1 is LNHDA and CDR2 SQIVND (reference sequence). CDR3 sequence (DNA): TGTGCCAGTAGTACTGACGGATGGAGGACTGAAGCTTTCTTT. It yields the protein CASSTDGWRTEAFF.

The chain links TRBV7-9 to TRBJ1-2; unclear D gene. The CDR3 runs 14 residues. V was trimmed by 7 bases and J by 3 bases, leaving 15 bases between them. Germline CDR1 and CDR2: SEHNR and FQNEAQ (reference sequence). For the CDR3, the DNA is TGTGCCAGCACCCCAATCTGGGCCCACTATGGCTACACCTTC. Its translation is CASTPIWAHYGYTF. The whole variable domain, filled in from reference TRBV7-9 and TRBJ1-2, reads DTGVSQNPRHKITKRGQNVTFRCDPISEHNRLYWYRQTLGQGPEFLTYFQNEAQLEKSRLLSDRFSAERPKGSFSTLEIQRTEQGDSAMYLCASTPIWAHYGYTFGSGTRLTVV.

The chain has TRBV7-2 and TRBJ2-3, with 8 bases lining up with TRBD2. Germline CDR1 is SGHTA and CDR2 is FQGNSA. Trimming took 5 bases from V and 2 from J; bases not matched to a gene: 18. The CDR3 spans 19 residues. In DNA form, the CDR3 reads TGTGCCAGCAGCCCAGATCTACTAGCGGAGGGGACAAACACAGATACGCAGTATTTT. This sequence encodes CASSPDLLAEGTNTDTQYF.